The clone carrying this T cell receptor beta chain appeared a few times. The data were obtained in a study of early T cells in non-severe SARS-CoV-2 infection. TCRdb called the 5' RACE reads again in MiXCR, with one record for every CDR3 protein. The sample contains over 50,000 distinct CDR3 sequences, around 14% of which appear only once. V dropped 4 bases and J dropped 3 bases, with 14 bases sitting between them. This CDR3 contains 15 residues. The sequence came from an adult who was a healthcare worker with PCR-confirmed SARS-CoV-2 infection or an uninfected control (not recorded which). The starting material was whole blood, obtained at baseline. The V gene is TRBV12-3 or TRBV12-4, the J gene TRBJ2-3; D possibly uses TRBD1 or TRBD2 (7 bases each). Here the CDR3 DNA reads TGTGCCAGCAGTTGGGGGGGACAGTATACAGATACGCAGTATTTT. As protein: CASSWGGQYTDTQYF.